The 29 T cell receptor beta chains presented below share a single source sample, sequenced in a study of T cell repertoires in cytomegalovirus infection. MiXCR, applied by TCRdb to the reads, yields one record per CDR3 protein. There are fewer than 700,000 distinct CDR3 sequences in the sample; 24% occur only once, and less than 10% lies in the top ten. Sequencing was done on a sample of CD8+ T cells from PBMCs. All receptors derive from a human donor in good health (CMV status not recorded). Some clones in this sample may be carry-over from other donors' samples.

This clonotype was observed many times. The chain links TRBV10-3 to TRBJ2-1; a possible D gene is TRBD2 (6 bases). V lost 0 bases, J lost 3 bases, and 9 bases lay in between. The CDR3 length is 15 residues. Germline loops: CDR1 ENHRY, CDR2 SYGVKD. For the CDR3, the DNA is TGTGCCATCAGTGAGTCGACTAGATACTACAATGAGCAGTTCTTC. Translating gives CAISESTRYYNEQFF.

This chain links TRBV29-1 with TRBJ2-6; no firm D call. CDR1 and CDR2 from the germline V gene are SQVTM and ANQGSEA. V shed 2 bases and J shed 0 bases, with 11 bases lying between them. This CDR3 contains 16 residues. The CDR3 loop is CSVETYENSGANVLTF. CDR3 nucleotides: TGCAGCGTTGAAACTTACGAGAACTCTGGGGCCAACGTCCTGACTTTC.

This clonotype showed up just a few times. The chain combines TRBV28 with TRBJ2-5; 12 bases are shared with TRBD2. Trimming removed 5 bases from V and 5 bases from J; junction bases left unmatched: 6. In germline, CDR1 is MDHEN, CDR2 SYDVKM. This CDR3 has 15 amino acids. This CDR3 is CASSQLAGGLETQYF. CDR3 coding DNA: TGTGCCAGCAGTCAACTAGCGGGGGGCCTTGAGACCCAGTACTTC.

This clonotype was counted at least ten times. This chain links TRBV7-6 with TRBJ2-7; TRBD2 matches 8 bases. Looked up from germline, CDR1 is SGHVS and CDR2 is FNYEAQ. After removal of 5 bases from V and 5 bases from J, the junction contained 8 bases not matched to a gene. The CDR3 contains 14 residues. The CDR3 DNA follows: TGTGCCAGCAGCCTCCGGGGGGGGAAGGACGAGCAGTACTTC. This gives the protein CASSLRGGKDEQYF.

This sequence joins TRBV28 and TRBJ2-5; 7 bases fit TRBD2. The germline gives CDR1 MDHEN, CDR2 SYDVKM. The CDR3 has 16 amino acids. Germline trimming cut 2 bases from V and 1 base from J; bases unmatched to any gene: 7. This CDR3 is CASSLPSGAFQETQYF. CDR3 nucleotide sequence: TGTGCCAGCAGTTTACCGAGCGGGGCCTTCCAAGAGACCCAGTACTTC.

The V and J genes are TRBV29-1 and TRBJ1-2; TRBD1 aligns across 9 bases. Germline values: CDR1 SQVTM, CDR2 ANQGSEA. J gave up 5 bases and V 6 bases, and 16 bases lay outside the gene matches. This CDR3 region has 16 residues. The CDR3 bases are TGCAGCGTACCCGGGACAGGGCAAGGGGGTTGGTATGGCTACACCTTC. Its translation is CSVPGTGQGGWYGYTF.

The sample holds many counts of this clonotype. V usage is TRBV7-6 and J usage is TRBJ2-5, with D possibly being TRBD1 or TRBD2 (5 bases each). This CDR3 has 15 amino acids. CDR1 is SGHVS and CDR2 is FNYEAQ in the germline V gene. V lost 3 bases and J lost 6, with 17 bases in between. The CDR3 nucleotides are TGTGCCAGCAGCTTGACTGGGACCCTGGGACAGACCCAGTACTTC. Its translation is CASSLTGTLGQTQYF.

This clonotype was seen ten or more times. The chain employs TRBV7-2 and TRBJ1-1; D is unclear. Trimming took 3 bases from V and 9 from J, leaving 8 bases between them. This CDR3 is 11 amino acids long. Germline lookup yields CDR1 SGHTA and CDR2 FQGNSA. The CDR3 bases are TGTGCCAGCAGCTTGGGTGACAAAGCTTTCTTT. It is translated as CASSLGDKAFF.

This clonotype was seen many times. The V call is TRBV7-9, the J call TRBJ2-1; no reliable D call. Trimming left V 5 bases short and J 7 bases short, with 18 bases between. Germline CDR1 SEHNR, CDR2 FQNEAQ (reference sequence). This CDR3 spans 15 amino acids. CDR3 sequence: CASSLRGAGQNEQFF. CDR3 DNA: TGTGCCAGCAGCCTACGAGGCGCCGGTCAGAATGAGCAGTTCTTC.

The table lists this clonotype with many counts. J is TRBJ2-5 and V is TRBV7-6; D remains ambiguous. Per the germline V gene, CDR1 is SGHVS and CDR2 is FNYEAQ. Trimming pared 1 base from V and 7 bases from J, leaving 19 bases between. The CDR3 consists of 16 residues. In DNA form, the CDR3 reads TGTGCCAGCAGCTTAGAAATTTCTCAGACTCTGAGGACCCAGTACTTC. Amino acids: CASSLEISQTLRTQYF.

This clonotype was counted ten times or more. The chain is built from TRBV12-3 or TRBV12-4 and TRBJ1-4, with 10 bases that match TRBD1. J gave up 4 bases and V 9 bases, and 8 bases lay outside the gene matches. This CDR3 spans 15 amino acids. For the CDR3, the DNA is TGTGCCAGTCAGCGACAGGGGGCTGTTAATGAAAAACTGTTTTTT. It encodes CASQRQGAVNEKLFF.

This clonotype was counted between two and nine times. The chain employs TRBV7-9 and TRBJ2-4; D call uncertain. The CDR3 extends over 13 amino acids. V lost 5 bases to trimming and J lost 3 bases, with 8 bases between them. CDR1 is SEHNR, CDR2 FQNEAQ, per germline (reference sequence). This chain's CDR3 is CASSPLDKNIQYF. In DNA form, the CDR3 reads TGTGCCAGCAGCCCCCTGGACAAAAACATTCAGTACTTC.

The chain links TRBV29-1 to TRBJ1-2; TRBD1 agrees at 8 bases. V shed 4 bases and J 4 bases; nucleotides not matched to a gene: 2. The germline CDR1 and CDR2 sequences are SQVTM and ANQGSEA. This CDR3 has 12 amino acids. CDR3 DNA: TGCAGCGTTGTGCAGGGGGCCTATGGCTACACCTTC. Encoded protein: CSVVQGAYGYTF.

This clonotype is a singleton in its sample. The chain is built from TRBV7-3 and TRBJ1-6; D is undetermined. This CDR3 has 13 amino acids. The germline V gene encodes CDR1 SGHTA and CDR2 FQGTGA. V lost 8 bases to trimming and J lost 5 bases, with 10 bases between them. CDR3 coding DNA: TGTGCCAGCGCGACTGCCAATAATTCACCCCTCCACTTT. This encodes CASATANNSPLHF.

The CDR3, as DNA: TGTGCCAGCAGCTCCTTGACAAGCATGAACACTGAAGCTTTCTTT. Its protein product is CASSSLTSMNTEAFF. This chain joins TRBV13 and TRBJ1-1; D is unclear. Germline V gene data show CDR1 as PRHDT and CDR2 as FYEKMQ (reference sequence). V was cut by 4 bases and J by 0 bases, with 12 bases left in between. This CDR3 is 15 amino acids long.

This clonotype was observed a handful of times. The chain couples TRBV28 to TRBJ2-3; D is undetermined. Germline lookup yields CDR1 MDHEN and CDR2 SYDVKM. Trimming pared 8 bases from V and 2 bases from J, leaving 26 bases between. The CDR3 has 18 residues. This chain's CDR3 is CASSVGRSKARNTDTQYF. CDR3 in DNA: TGTGCCAGCTCCGTGGGCAGGAGCAAAGCCCGAAACACAGATACGCAGTATTTT.

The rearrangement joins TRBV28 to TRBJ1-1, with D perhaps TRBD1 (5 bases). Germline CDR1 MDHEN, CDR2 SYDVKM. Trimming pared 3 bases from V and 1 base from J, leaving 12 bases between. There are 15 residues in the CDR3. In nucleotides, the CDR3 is TGTGCCAGCAGTTTGGGCCGGGGCGGGAACACTGAAGCTTTCTTT. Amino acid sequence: CASSLGRGGNTEAFF. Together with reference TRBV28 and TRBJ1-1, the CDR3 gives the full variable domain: DVKVTQSSRYLVKRTGEKVFLECVQDMDHENMFWYRQDPGLGLRLIYFSYDVKMKEKGDIPEGYSVSREKKERFSLILESASTNQTSMYLCASSLGRGGNTEAFFGQGTRLTVV.

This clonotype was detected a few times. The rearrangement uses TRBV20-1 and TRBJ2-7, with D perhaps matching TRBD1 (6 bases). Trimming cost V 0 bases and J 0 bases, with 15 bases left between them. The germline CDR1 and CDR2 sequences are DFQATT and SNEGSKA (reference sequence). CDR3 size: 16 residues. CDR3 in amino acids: CSARDLGDMNSYEQYF. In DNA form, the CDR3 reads TGCAGTGCTAGAGATCTGGGGGACATGAACTCCTACGAGCAGTACTTC.

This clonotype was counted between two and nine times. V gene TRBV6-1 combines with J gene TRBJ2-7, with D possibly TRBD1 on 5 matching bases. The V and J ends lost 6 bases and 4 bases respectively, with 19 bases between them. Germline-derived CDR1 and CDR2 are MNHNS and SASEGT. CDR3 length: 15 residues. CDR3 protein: CASSPLPGLLYEQYF. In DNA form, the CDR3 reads TGTGCCAGCAGCCCCCTCCCAGGGTTGTTGTACGAGCAGTACTTC.

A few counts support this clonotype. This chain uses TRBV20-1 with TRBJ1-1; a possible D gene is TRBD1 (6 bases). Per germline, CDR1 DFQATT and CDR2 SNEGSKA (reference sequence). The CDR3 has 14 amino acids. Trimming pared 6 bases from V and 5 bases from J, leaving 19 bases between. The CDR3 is CSAPAPGGGTEAFF. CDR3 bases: TGCAGTGCCCCGGCCCCCGGGGGCGGGACTGAAGCTTTCTTT.

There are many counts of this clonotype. As DNA, the CDR3 is TGTGCCAGCAGCTTTAGGACTAGCGAGGAGACCCAGTACTTC. Encoded protein: CASSFRTSEETQYF. V usage is TRBV7-6 and J usage is TRBJ2-5; 9 bases line up with TRBD2. V gave up 3 bases and J gave up 5 bases; unmatched junction bases: 4. Germline-derived CDR1 and CDR2 are SGHVS and FNYEAQ. This CDR3 is 14 amino acids long.

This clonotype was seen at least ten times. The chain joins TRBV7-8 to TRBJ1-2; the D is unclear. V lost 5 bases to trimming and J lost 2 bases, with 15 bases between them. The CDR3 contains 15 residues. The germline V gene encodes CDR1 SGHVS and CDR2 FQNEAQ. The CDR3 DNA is TGTGCCAGCAGCCCTATGAGAGGAGCGAACTATGGCTACACCTTC. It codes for CASSPMRGANYGYTF. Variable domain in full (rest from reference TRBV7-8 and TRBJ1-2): GAGVSQSPRYKVAKRGQDVALRCDPISGHVSLFWYQQALGQGPEFLTYFQNEAQLDKSGLPSDRFFAERPEGSVSTLKIQRTQQEDSAVYLCASSPMRGANYGYTFGSGTRLTVV.

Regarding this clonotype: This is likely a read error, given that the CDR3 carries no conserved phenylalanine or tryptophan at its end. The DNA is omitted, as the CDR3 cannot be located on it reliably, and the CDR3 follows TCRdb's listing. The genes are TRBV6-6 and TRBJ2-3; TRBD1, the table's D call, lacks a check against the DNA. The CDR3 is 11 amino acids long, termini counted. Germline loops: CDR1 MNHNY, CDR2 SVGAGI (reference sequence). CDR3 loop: CASTDGDGGTL.

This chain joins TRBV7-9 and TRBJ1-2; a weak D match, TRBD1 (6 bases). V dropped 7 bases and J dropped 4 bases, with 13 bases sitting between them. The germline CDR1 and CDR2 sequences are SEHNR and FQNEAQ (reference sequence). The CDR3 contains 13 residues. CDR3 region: CASTRTVPYGYTF. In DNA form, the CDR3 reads TGTGCCAGCACCCGGACAGTCCCCTATGGCTACACCTTC. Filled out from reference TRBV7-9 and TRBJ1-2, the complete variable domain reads DTGVSQNPRHKITKRGQNVTFRCDPISEHNRLYWYRQTLGQGPEFLTYFQNEAQLEKSRLLSDRFSAERPKGSFSTLEIQRTEQGDSAMYLCASTRTVPYGYTFGSGTRLTVV.

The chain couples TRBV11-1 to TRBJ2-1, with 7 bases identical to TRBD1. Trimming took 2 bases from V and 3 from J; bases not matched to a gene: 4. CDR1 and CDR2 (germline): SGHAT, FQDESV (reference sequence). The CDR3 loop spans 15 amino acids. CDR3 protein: CASSLRGPFYNEQFF. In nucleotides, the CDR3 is TGTGCCAGCAGCTTAAGGGGGCCCTTCTACAATGAGCAGTTCTTC. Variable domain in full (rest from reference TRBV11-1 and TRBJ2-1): EAEVAQSPRYKITEKSQAVAFWCDPISGHATLYWYRQILGQGPELLVQFQDESVVDDSQLPKDRFSAERLKGVDSTLKIQPAELGDSAMYLCASSLRGPFYNEQFFGPGTRLTVL.

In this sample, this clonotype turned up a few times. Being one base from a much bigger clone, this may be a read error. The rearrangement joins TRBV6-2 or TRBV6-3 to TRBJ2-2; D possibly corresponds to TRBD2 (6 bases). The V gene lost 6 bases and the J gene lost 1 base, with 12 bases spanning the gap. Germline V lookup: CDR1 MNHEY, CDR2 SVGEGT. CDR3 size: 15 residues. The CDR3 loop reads CASSPREWNTGELFF. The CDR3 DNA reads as TGTGCCAGCAGCCCCCGGGAGTGGAACACCGGGGAGCTGTTTTTT.

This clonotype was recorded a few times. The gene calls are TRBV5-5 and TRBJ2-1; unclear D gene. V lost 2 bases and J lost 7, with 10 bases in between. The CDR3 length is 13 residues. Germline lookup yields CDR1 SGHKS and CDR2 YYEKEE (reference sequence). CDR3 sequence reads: CASSFPLENEQFF. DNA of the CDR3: TGTGCCAGCAGCTTCCCGCTCGAAAATGAGCAGTTCTTC.

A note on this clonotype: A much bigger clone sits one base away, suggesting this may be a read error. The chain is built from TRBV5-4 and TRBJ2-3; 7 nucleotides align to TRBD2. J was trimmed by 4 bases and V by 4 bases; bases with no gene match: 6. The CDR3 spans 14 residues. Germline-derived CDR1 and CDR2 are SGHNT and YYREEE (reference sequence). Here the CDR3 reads CASSPAGFADTQYF. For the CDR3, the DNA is TGTGCCAGCAGCCCAGCGGGGTTCGCAGATACGCAGTATTTT.

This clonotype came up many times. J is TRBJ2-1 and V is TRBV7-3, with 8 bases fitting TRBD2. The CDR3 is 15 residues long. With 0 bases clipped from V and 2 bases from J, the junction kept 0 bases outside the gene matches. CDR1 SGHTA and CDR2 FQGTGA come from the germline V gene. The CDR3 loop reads CASSLTSGAYNEQFF. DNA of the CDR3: TGTGCCAGCAGCTTAACTAGCGGGGCCTACAATGAGCAGTTCTTC.